The clone carrying this TCR beta chain was counted between two and nine times. The ends lost 7 bases at V and 3 bases at J; junction bases unmatched: 7. CDR1 MNHEY and CDR2 SVGEGT come from the germline V gene. CDR3 length: 14 amino acids. This entry comes from a study of patients and donors after allogeneic stem cell transplantation. A single record per CDR3 protein comes from TCRdb applying MiXCR to the RT-PCR reads. This sample yields about 160,000 distinct CDR3 sequences, of which approximately 28% are seen a single time; under 3.5% belongs to the top ten. The J gene is TRBJ2-7, the V gene TRBV6-2 or TRBV6-3, with 9 bases fitting TRBD2. This TCR came from a human donor who was either an allogeneic HSCT recipient or a stem cell or donor lymphocyte infusion donor (not recorded which). It is not recorded whose cells these are; they may come from a transplant donor. The sequenced sample consisted of blood, either unsorted or a sorted T cell fraction (not recorded which). As DNA, the CDR3 is TGTGCCAGCACCCAGATTAGCGGGAGCTACGAGCAGTACTTC. Translated, it gives CASTQISGSYEQYF.